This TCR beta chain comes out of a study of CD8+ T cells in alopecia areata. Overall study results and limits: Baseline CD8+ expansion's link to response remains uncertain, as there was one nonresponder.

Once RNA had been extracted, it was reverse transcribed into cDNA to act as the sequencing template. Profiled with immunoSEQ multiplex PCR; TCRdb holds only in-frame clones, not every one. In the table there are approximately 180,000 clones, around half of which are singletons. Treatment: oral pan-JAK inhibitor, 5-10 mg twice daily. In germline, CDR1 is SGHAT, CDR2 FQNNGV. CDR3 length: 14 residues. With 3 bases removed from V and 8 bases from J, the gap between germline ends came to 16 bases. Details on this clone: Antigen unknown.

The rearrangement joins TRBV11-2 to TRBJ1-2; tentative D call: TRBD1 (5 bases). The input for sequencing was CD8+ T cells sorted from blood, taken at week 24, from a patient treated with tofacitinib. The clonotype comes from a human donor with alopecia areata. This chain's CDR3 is CASSLGGPLRGYTF. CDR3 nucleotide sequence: TGTGCCAGCAGCTTGGGGGGACCCCTCCGGGGCTACACCTTC.